A selection of T cell receptor beta chains follows, all from one sample in a study of cytomegalovirus exposure and HLA in healthy donors. Here immunoSEQ multiplex PCR was the method, and the copy in TCRdb shows in-frame clones only, minus some. The data contain some 100,000 clones, over 60% of them singletons. Sample: PBMCs. All receptors derive from a female donor in good health and CMV-seronegative. The CDR3 runs from the conserved cysteine through the conserved F or W.

j_call v_call cdr3_aa
TRBJ2-3 TRBV7-7 CASSPSGGADTQYF
TRBJ1-2 TRBV2 CASFTGASGYTF
TRBJ2-3 TRBV5-1 CASSAAGTTDTQYF
TRBJ1-1 TRBV9 CASSTDRANTEAFF
TRBJ1-6 TRBV9 CASSSGIPNSPLHF
TRBJ1-3 TRBV10-3 CAIIGRGPSGNTIYF
TRBJ2-1 TRBV6-6 CASSFGGGSTYNEQFF
TRBJ1-2 TRBV18 CASSPGDYGYTF
TRBJ2-6 TRBV7-2 CASVGHLSGANVLTF
TRBJ1-1 TRBV6-5 CASTSSGGIREAFF
TRBJ2-1 TRBV7-2 CASIQRRGRYNEQFF
TRBJ2-1 TRBV10-3 CAISGDRNNEQFF
TRBJ1-1 TRBV27 CASSPIDRVGTEAFF
TRBJ2-1 TRBV6-1 CASSSPWGVPGGQFF
TRBJ1-6 TRBV6-6 CASSSLSSYNSPLHF
TRBJ1-1 TRBV11-2 CASSLAQGLLNTEAFF
TRBJ1-2 TRBV7-9 CASSQLGGAGYGYTF
TRBJ1-1 TRBV19 CASSWETGLGAMNTEAFF
TRBJ2-7 TRBV27 CASVGNYEQYF
TRBJ2-7 TRBV18 CASSHGQGLEQYF
TRBJ2-1 TRBV18 CASSPWKRGGPEDEQFF
TRBJ2-7 TRBV7-9 CASSFPRLAGSYEQYF